Each of the 24 T cell receptor beta chains below was sequenced from the same sample in a study of cytomegalovirus exposure and HLA in healthy donors. PCR employed 60 Vbeta and 13 Jbeta primers. Some clones are missing from TCRdb's copy, which holds only in-frame ones; the method was immunoSEQ multiplex PCR. The repertoire consists of roughly 150,000 clones, with around three quarters occurring once and the leading ten covering 0.9% to 1.1%. The sequencing input was PBMCs. The receptors were sampled from a woman in her thirties or forties in good health and CMV-seronegative.

With regard to this clone: Other DNA sequences from this sample encode an identical CDR3 as well. Here the CDR3 DNA reads TGTGCCAGCAGCGAGGGACTAGCGGGAGGGGATGAGCAGTTCTTC. Its protein is CASSEGLAGGDEQFF. This chain joins TRBV2 and TRBJ2-1; 16 bases align to TRBD2. The CDR3 covers 15 residues. The ends lost 6 bases at V and 8 bases at J; junction bases unmatched: 4. CDR1 is SNHLY, CDR2 FYNNEI, per germline.

The chain carries TRBV11-3 and TRBJ2-5, with TRBD2 matching over 8 bases. V lost 4 bases, J lost 0 bases, and 16 bases stayed unmatched. The CDR3 totals 19 residues. CDR1 SGHNT and CDR2 YENEEA come from the germline V gene. The CDR3 spells CASSSRLAGEQPYQETQYF. CDR3 nucleotide sequence: TGTGCCAGCAGCTCTAGGCTAGCGGGCGAACAGCCCTACCAAGAGACCCAGTACTTC.

J is TRBJ2-1 and V is TRBV6-6; 8 bases map to TRBD1. After removal of 5 bases from V and 7 bases from J, the junction contained 7 bases not matched to a gene. The CDR3 runs 14 residues. Germline V gene lookup returns CDR1 MNHNY and CDR2 SVGAGI (reference sequence). The CDR3 here is CASSAGQVGNEQFF. The CDR3 DNA sequence: TGTGCCAGCAGTGCGGGACAGGTCGGTAATGAGCAGTTCTTC.

The V and J genes are TRBV28 and TRBJ1-5; D perhaps matches TRBD1 (6 bases). This CDR3 is built from 15 residues. CDR1 is MDHEN and CDR2 is SYDVKM in the germline V gene. V was shortened by 10 bases and J by 2 bases, with 18 bases between the two germline ends. This CDR3 reads CATRTGMMGNQPQHF. The CDR3, as DNA: TGTGCCACCCGAACAGGGATGATGGGCAATCAGCCCCAGCATTTT.

The V call is TRBV7-2, the J call TRBJ1-1; D is undetermined. With 7 bases removed from V and 4 bases from J, the gap between germline ends came to 16 bases. The germline V gene encodes CDR1 SGHTA and CDR2 FQGNSA. CDR3 length: 14 residues. The CDR3 region has the DNA TGTGCCAGCACCCTCAACCGCCAGTTCACTGAAGCTTTCTTT. Its translation: CASTLNRQFTEAFF.

J is TRBJ2-2 and V is TRBV30, with TRBD2 matching 7 bases. Trimming cost V 3 bases and J 7 bases; bases outside gene matches: 11. The CDR3 extends over 15 amino acids. Germline V gene data show CDR1 as GTSNPN and CDR2 as SVGIG (reference sequence). DNA for the CDR3: TGTGCCTGGAGGGACGGAGGGAGGGGAGTCGGGGAGCTGTTTTTT. This translates into CAWRDGGRGVGELFF. The entire variable domain, with the rest obtained from reference TRBV30 and TRBJ2-2, is as follows: SQTIHQWPATLVQPVGSPLSLECTVEGTSNPNLYWYRQAAGRGLQLLFYSVGIGQISSEVPQNLSASRPQDRQFILSSKKLLLSDSGFYLCAWRDGGRGVGELFFGEGSRLTVL.

V gene TRBV28 combines with J gene TRBJ1-2; the match to TRBD1 covers 9 bases. Germline CDR1 MDHEN, CDR2 SYDVKM. V gave up 4 bases and J gave up 6 bases; unmatched junction bases: 9. The CDR3 runs to 15 residues. The CDR3 region has the DNA TGTGCCAGCAGTTCGTCACAGGGGGCAAAGGATGGCTACACCTTC. Amino acid sequence: CASSSSQGAKDGYTF.

As DNA, the CDR3 is TGTGCCAGCAGCTCCAGAAGGGGGAACACTGAAGCTTTCTTT. It is translated as CASSSRRGNTEAFF. This rearrangement joins TRBV7-9 to TRBJ1-1; TRBD1 might be the D (5 bases). The CDR3 has 14 residues. Germline CDR1 is SEHNR and CDR2 is FQNEAQ (reference sequence). Trimming took 4 bases from V and 1 from J, leaving 10 bases between them. Together with reference TRBV7-9 and TRBJ1-1, the CDR3 gives the full variable domain: DTGVSQNPRHKITKRGQNVTFRCDPISEHNRLYWYRQTLGQGPEFLTYFQNEAQLEKSRLLSDRFSAERPKGSFSTLEIQRTEQGDSAMYLCASSSRRGNTEAFFGQGTRLTVV.

This clone was counted only a few times. V gene TRBV6-1 combines with J gene TRBJ2-7; TRBD2 agrees at 13 bases. CDR1 MNHNS and CDR2 SASEGT come from the germline V gene. The CDR3 covers 15 residues. Trimming removed 6 bases from V and 4 bases from J; junction bases left unmatched: 6. CDR3 region: CASRGTSGNVYEQYF. Here the CDR3 DNA reads TGTGCCAGCAGGGGGACTAGCGGGAACGTATACGAGCAGTACTTC.

The chain employs TRBV11-3 and TRBJ2-6; D perhaps matches TRBD1 (5 bases). The germline V and J ends were trimmed by 10 bases and 2 bases, with 9 bases remaining between them. The CDR3 loop spans 13 amino acids. The V gene's germline CDR1 is SGHNT and CDR2 YENEEA. In DNA form, the CDR3 reads TGTGCCACCCGACAGCCTGGGGCCAACGTCCTGACTTTC. It is translated as CATRQPGANVLTF. Together with reference TRBV11-3 and TRBJ2-6, the CDR3 gives the full variable domain: EAGVVQSPRYKIIEKKQPVAFWCNPISGHNTLYWYLQNLGQGPELLIRYENEEAVDDSQLPKDRFSAERLKGVDSTLKIQPAELGDSAVYLCATRQPGANVLTFGAGSRLTVL.

The chain carries TRBV2 and TRBJ1-1; 8 bases match TRBD1. The V and J ends lost 8 bases and 3 bases, in that order; junction bases with no gene match: 8. Germline CDR1 and CDR2: SNHLY and FYNNEI. The CDR3 extends over 14 amino acids. The CDR3 spells CASDPQGADTEAFF. CDR3 coding DNA: TGTGCCAGCGACCCTCAGGGGGCGGACACTGAAGCTTTCTTT.

The chain links TRBV5-1 to TRBJ2-6; D is perhaps TRBD1 (6 bases). This CDR3 is built from 16 residues. V was trimmed by 3 bases and J by 0 bases, leaving 10 bases between them. Germline-derived CDR1 and CDR2 are SGHRS and YFSETQ. The CDR3 region is CASSWQGPSGANVLTF. CDR3 coding DNA: TGCGCCAGCAGCTGGCAGGGGCCCTCTGGGGCCAACGTCCTGACTTTC.

The rearrangement joins TRBV28 to TRBJ2-5; D not resolved. This CDR3 region has 14 residues. Germline V CDR1 and CDR2: MDHEN, SYDVKM. The V gene lost 5 bases and the J gene lost 4 bases, with 14 bases spanning the gap. The CDR3 DNA is TGTGCCAGCAGTCCCCGACAACCCCCAGAGACCCAGTACTTC. Its protein product is CASSPRQPPETQYF. Complete variable domain (other parts from reference TRBV28 and TRBJ2-5): DVKVTQSSRYLVKRTGEKVFLECVQDMDHENMFWYRQDPGLGLRLIYFSYDVKMKEKGDIPEGYSVSREKKERFSLILESASTNQTSMYLCASSPRQPPETQYFGPGTRLLVL.

This clone was observed a handful of times. The chain recombines TRBV5-1 with TRBJ2-5; TRBD1 is a possible D gene (7 bases). In germline, CDR1 is SGHRS, CDR2 YFSETQ. Trimming cost V 4 bases and J 2 bases, with 18 bases left between them. The CDR3 loop spans 16 amino acids. Written as DNA, the CDR3 is TGCGCCAGCAGCCCCACCCAGGGGGGAACTCAAGAGACCCAGTACTTC. This encodes CASSPTQGGTQETQYF.

This clone was observed a handful of times. CDR3 coding DNA: TGCGCCAGCAGCGTAGCGGGAGGGTCTGGGGCCAACGTCCTGACTTTC. Translating gives CASSVAGGSGANVLTF. The gene calls are TRBV5-1 and TRBJ2-6; 11 nucleotides agree with TRBD2. Germline lookup yields CDR1 SGHRS and CDR2 YFSETQ. This CDR3 has 16 amino acids. V was pared by 4 bases and J by 1 base, with 1 base of the junction left unmatched.

The chain couples TRBV6-1 to TRBJ2-7; maybe TRBD2 (5 bases). Germline V CDR1 and CDR2: MNHNS, SASEGT. Deletions cut 0 bases from V and 6 bases from J, with 21 bases between. The CDR3 loop spans 17 amino acids. CDR3 protein: CASSEALQLVAGLEQYF. In nucleotides, the CDR3 is TGTGCCAGCAGTGAAGCGCTTCAACTAGTCGCCGGCCTCGAGCAGTACTTC.

This clone was picked up one time. The chain combines TRBV7-3 with TRBJ1-2; TRBD1 matches at 7 bases. The CDR3 runs to 15 residues. Trimming at V came to 4 bases and at J to 3 bases, leaving 8 bases not matched to a gene. The germline CDR1 and CDR2 sequences are SGHTA and FQGTGA. The CDR3 nucleotides read TGTGCCAGCAGCTCACAACCCGGACAGGACTATGGCTACACCTTC. Translation gives CASSSQPGQDYGYTF.

This clone occurred a few times. The gene calls are TRBV28 and TRBJ2-7; perhaps TRBD2 as D (6 bases). The CDR3 runs 12 residues. Per the germline V gene, CDR1 is MDHEN and CDR2 is SYDVKM. Trimming pared 4 bases from V and 3 bases from J, leaving 7 bases between. In DNA form, the CDR3 reads TGTGCCAGCAGTTGGAGGGTCTACGAGCAGTACTTC. It specifies CASSWRVYEQYF. Full variable domain (rest looked up from reference TRBV28 and TRBJ2-7): DVKVTQSSRYLVKRTGEKVFLECVQDMDHENMFWYRQDPGLGLRLIYFSYDVKMKEKGDIPEGYSVSREKKERFSLILESASTNQTSMYLCASSWRVYEQYFGPGTRLTVT.

The gene calls are TRBV18 and TRBJ1-4; possibly TRBD1 for D (6 bases). V was trimmed by 3 bases and J by 7 bases, leaving 15 bases between them. Germline CDR1 is KGHSH and CDR2 is LQKENI. The CDR3 consists of 15 residues. In nucleotides, the CDR3 is TGTGCCAGCTCACCCAGATCGGGGGGCGGTGAAAAACTGTTTTTT. It specifies CASSPRSGGGEKLFF.

The chain combines TRBV19 with TRBJ2-6; TRBD2 matches 11 bases. CDR3 length: 20 amino acids. Trimming took 5 bases from V and 0 from J; bases not matched to a gene: 12. The germline V gene has CDR1 LNHDA and CDR2 SQIVND (reference sequence). The CDR3 spells CASSPTRLAGRLSGANVLTF. The CDR3 nucleotides are TGTGCCAGTAGTCCGACCAGACTAGCGGGGAGGCTCTCTGGGGCCAACGTCCTGACTTTC. Supplemented by reference TRBV19 and TRBJ2-6, the full variable domain reads DGGITQSPKYLFRKEGQNVTLSCEQNLNHDAMYWYRQDPGQGLRLIYYSQIVNDFQKGDIAEGYSVSREKKESFPLTVTSAQKNPTAFYLCASSPTRLAGRLSGANVLTFGAGSRLTVL.

J is TRBJ1-1 and V is TRBV11-3; D is undetermined. The length of the CDR3 is 11 residues. Deletions cut 4 bases from V and 11 bases from J, with 11 bases between. Germline V lookup: CDR1 SGHNT, CDR2 YENEEA. The CDR3 DNA reads as TGTGCCAGCAGCTCTAAATACGGGGCTTTCTTT. Its protein is CASSSKYGAFF.

The genes are TRBV7-2 and TRBJ2-3; 11 positions agree with TRBD1. J lost 5 bases, V lost 5 bases, and 6 bases had no gene match. Germline V gene data show CDR1 as SGHTA and CDR2 as FQGNSA. The CDR3 extends over 15 amino acids. The CDR3 nucleotides read TGTGCCAGCAGCCCCCCGGGGACAGGGGGAGATACGCAGTATTTT. Its translation: CASSPPGTGGDTQYF. The full variable domain, rest sourced from reference TRBV7-2 and TRBJ2-3, is GAGVSQSPSNKVTEKGKDVELRCDPISGHTALYWYRQSLGQGLEFLIYFQGNSAPDKSGLPSDRFSAERTGGSVSTLTIQRTQQEDSAVYLCASSPPGTGGDTQYFGPGTRLTVL.

The chain uses TRBV9 and TRBJ2-6; TRBD2 matches at 8 bases. Germline V gene sequence: CDR1 SGDLS, CDR2 YYNGEE. The ends lost 0 bases at V and 0 bases at J; junction bases unmatched: 5. CDR3 length: 18 amino acids. In DNA form, the CDR3 reads TGTGCCAGCAGCGTAGAGTCTAGCGGGTTCTCTGGGGCCAACGTCCTGACTTTC. This sequence encodes CASSVESSGFSGANVLTF.

This rearrangement joins TRBV5-1 to TRBJ2-3, with 9 positions matching TRBD2. CDR1 and CDR2 from the germline V gene are SGHRS and YFSETQ. V trimming: 0 bases; J trimming: 4 bases; junction bases outside the gene matches: 9. The length of the CDR3 is 17 residues. The CDR3 region is CASSLARREGLADTQYF. Here the CDR3 DNA reads TGCGCCAGCAGCTTGGCTCGGCGGGAGGGCCTAGCAGATACGCAGTATTTT.